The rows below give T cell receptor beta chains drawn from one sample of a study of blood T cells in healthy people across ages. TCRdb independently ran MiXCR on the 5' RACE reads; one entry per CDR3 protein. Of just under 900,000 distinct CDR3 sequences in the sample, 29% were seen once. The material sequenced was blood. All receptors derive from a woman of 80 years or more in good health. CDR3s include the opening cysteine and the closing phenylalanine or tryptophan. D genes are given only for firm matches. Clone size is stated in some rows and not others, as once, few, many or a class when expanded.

TGTGCCAGCAGCCCCAGGACTTCCTCCTGGGAGCAGTACTTC,CASSPRTSSWEQYF,TRBJ2-7,NA,TRBV7-2,NA
TGTGCCAGCGGAGGGGGAGTAGATACGCAGTATTTT,CASGGGVDTQYF,TRBJ2-3,NA,TRBV25-1,few
TGTGCCTGGTCAAGGACCACGAACACCGGGGAGCTGTTTTTT,CAWSRTTNTGELFF,TRBJ2-2,NA,TRBV30,few
TGTGCCAGCAGTTTCGGACAGGGAAGCAATCAGCCCCAGCATTTT,CASSFGQGSNQPQHF,TRBJ1-5,TRBD1,TRBV6-2/TRBV6-3,NA
TGTGCCAGCAGCTTAGCGGGTCCACCGGATACGCAGTATTTT,CASSLAGPPDTQYF,TRBJ2-3,NA,TRBV7-2,NA
TGCAGTGCTAGTTTCGCCACAAAGAGCACAGATACGCAGTATTTT,CSASFATKSTDTQYF,TRBJ2-3,NA,TRBV20-1,many
TGTGCCAGCAGCCGCGGGGGGGACAGCTCCTACAATGAGCAGTTCTTC,CASSRGGDSSYNEQFF,TRBJ2-1,TRBD2,TRBV6-1,many
TGCGCCAGCAGTCCCGACGTGACAGATCCCTATGGCTACACCTTC,CASSPDVTDPYGYTF,TRBJ1-2,NA,TRBV5-1,many
TGCGCCAGCAGCCAAGGTTTTAGCGGGGGAGACAGCTCCTACAATGAGCAGTTCTTC,CASSQGFSGGDSSYNEQFF,TRBJ2-1,TRBD2,TRBV4-1,many
TGTGCCACCAGTGGAGGGGACAGGCTAACCTACGAGCAGTACTTC,CATSGGDRLTYEQYF,TRBJ2-7,TRBD1,TRBV24-1,many